This T cell receptor beta chain was retrieved from a study of blood T cell repertoires in COVID-19. Overall study context: The United States, Italy and Spain were the sources of the acute and convalescent COVID-19 samples. T cells, B-cell-depleted T cells, or PBMCs provided the cDNA or gDNA that served as material.

Per the original data handling: Scientists estimated how many nucleated cells there were by amplifying reference gene primers. Here immunoSEQ multiplex PCR was the method, and the copy in TCRdb shows in-frame clones only, minus some. The V and J calls and clone size are taken from that table; D and trimming were inferred from the DNA. The sample includes tens of thousands of clones, about 80% of them seen just once. Germline V gene sequence: CDR1 MNHEY, CDR2 SMNVEV (reference sequence). The CDR3 length is 14 residues. Germline trimming cut 8 bases from V and 2 bases from J; bases unmatched to any gene: 9.

The rearrangement uses TRBV27 and TRBJ2-7; 7 bases are shared with TRBD1. The source is a man older than 75 with active COVID-19. Sequences were obtained from peripheral blood. CDR3 protein: CASRPGTEPYEQYF. CDR3 in DNA: TGTGCCAGCCGGCCCGGGACAGAGCCCTACGAGCAGTACTTC.